This TCR beta chain was identified during a study of blood T cell repertoires in COVID-19. Study details: Sources were T cells, B-cell-depleted T cells, or PBMCs; the material itself was cDNA or gDNA.

Profiling relied on immunoSEQ multiplex PCR, and the TCRdb table lists in-frame clones only, not all of them. The table shows around 250,000 clones, with approximately 82% occurring only once. A single count supports this clone. The CDR3 spans 13 residues. Between the trimmed V and J ends, which lost 6 bases and 4 bases, there was a span of 12 bases. The genes are TRBV12-3 or TRBV12-4 and TRBJ1-2; D possibly corresponds to TRBD1 (5 bases). The sequencing input was PBMCs or T cells enriched from blood (not recorded which). This sequence was found in a man between 40 and 49 years old who had recovered from COVID-19. CDR3 loop: CASRPTAIYGYTF. The CDR3, as DNA: TGTGCCAGCAGACCGACAGCAATCTATGGCTACACCTTC.